These T cell receptor beta chains were read from a single sample in a study of CD4 T cells in relation to SARS-CoV-2 and coronaviruses. Antigen specificity for these receptors is unknown. Some clones are missing from TCRdb's copy, which holds only in-frame ones; the method was immunoSEQ multiplex PCR. Counted here are about 27,000 clones, over 65% occurring once; the ten biggest clones make up about a fifth. The sample consisted of CD4+ T cells from PBMCs, cultured in vitro. These receptors came from a human donor in good health. The conserved cysteine and the conserved F or W are not part of the CDR3 here.

V: TRBV11-2; CDR3: ASSPTSGLAGGPRETQY
V: TRBV3-1/TRBV3-2; CDR3: ASSQLIGGGADTQY
V: TRBV12-3/TRBV12-4; CDR3: ASSLRQSGEQY
V: TRBV4-1; CDR3: ASSPIGLAGDRSYEQY
V: TRBV4-3; CDR3: ASSRGTPLTQY
V: TRBV5-1; CDR3: ASSLGRQGRSEAF
V: TRBV7-8; CDR3: ASTLSSESNYGYT
V: TRBV10-3; CDR3: AISERTGWNTEAF
V: TRBV3-1/TRBV3-2; CDR3: ASSQEGASF
V: TRBV12-3/TRBV12-4; CDR3: ASSYEVWGPQH
V: TRBV5-5; CDR3: ASSLAAGGAADTQY
V: TRBV5-6; CDR3: ASSLGGRGGYGYT
V: TRBV4-2; CDR3: ASRAAGSGDEQY
V: TRBV25-1; CDR3: ASSQPGRGETQY
V: TRBV15; CDR3: ATSSSYSNQPQH
V: TRBV2; CDR3: ASSRDSHEQY
V: TRBV12-3/TRBV12-4; CDR3: ASSNPGPTQY
V: TRBV4-1; CDR3: ASSQHEANEKLF
V: TRBV7-2; CDR3: ASSFRGGLGYEQY
V: TRBV7-9; CDR3: ASSRPKTGRAYNEQF
V: TRBV7-8; CDR3: ASSSSGYTYNEQF
V: TRBV5-4; CDR3: ASSSRLAGSHNEQF
V: TRBV18; CDR3: ASSPGNTGNTIY
V: TRBV9; CDR3: ASSVGEGSNQPQH
V: TRBV3-1/TRBV3-2; CDR3: ASSQLALLAGGDNEQF
V: TRBV7-2; CDR3: ASSPAPRSEQY
V: TRBV30; CDR3: AWSQGTGAYTQY
V: TRBV20-1; CDR3: SASDLTMETQY
V: TRBV11-2; CDR3: ASSLGLHSYEQY
V: TRBV4-3; CDR3: ASSQDYSGQGIYGYT
V: TRBV14; CDR3: ASKTRDQAANYEQY
V: TRBV18; CDR3: ASQTSGQETQY
V: TRBV7-2; CDR3: ASSPMGQGVFEQF
V: TRBV10-3; CDR3: AISGSGGAETQY
V: TRBV5-6; CDR3: ASSWGGEREAF
V: TRBV6-5; CDR3: ASEQLDNYGYT
V: TRBV5-1; CDR3: ASSLGDRGPIEKLF
V: TRBV30; CDR3: AWRRGRLGGANVLT
V: TRBV12-5; CDR3: ASGLVRGSDSNQPQH
V: TRBV9; CDR3: ASSVDVAGELF
V: TRBV6-5; CDR3: ASSYVRGVSYEQY
V: TRBV24-1; CDR3: ATSDSTSGRADEQF
V: TRBV2; CDR3: ASSETAGKETQY
V: TRBV10-2; CDR3: ASSEAGRSGYT
V: TRBV18; CDR3: ASSPRDRFEQY